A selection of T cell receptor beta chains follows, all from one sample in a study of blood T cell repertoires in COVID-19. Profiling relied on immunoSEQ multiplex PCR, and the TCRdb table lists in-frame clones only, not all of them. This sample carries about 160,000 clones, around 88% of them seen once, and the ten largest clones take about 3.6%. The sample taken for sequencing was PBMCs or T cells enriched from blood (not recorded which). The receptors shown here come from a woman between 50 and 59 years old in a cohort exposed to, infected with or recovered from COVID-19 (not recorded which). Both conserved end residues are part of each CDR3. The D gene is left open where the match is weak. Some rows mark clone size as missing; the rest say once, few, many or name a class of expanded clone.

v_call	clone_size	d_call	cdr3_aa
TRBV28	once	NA	CASSLGGANTQYF
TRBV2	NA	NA	CASSERLANEQFF
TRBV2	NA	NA	CASSGGQEETQYF
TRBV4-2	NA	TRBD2	CASSIPGTSGGAAELFF
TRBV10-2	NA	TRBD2	CASSDGRGVSGRKETQYF
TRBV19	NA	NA	CASRSQGTEKNSPLHF
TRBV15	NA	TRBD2	CATSRSGLAGNTGELFF
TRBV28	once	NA	CASSDPGLHEKLFF
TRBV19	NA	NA	CASSMVHRLNTIYF
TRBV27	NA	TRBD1	CASSLYGGTGIDYSNQPQHF
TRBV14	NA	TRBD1	CASRETGGNTDTQYF
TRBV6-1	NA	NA	CASSRGTGPNEKLFF
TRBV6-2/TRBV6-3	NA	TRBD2	CASSYSGLDALDTGELFF
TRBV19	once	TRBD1	CASTRQGGTGELFF
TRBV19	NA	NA	CASSTRQRNTEAFF
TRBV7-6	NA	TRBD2	CASKKAGVGNEQYF
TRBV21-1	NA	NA	CASSRGPCVSKNIQYF
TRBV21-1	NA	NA	CASSQRSGDRVFSDTQYF
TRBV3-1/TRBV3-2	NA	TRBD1	CASSTGANNSPLHF
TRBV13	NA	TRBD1	CASSQRQGEHYYGYTF
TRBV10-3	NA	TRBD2	CAISEGGGMTYEQYF
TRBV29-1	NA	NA	CSVGDGRGDEKLFF
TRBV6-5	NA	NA	CASEGQSYNEQFF
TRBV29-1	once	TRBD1	CSVATGEGHNEQFF
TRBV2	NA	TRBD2	CASLRREYTDTQYF
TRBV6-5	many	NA	CASSSFAGARGYTF
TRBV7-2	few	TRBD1	CASSSRLGQGSYNSPLHF
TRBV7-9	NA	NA	CASSWLGAYEQYF
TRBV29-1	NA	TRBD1	CSVGDRVALRGYTF
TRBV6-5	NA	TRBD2	CASNPGPRGGDTQYF
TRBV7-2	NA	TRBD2	CASSFGTSGRRIGDTQYF
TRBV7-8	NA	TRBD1	CASSSRDSLNTEAFF
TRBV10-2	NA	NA	CASSLDGTSSYEQYF
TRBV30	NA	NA	CAWSVGFTGPNYGYTF
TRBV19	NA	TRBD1	CASNRGSDEKLFF
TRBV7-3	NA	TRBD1	CASSMGQGMPQHF
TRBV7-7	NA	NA	CASSLGAGRIDTQYF
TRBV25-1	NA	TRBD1	CASSDQPGTGSDTQYF
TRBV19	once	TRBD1	CASSWAGGYEQYF
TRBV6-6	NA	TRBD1	CASSTPGQQETQYF
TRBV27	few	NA	CASSPGWGNTGELFF
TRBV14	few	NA	CASSQVHSIQYF
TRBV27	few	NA	CASTLRQGGSPLHF
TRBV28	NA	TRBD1	CASSLGGGQGYEQYF
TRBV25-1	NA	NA	CASSPDGGVTEAFF
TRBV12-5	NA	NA	CASGSGYNEQFF
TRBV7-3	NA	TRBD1	CASSLRRETGVIPEAFF
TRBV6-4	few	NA	CASSDSTETDTQYF
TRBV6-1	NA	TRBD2	CASSEVLAGGQNEQFF